The rows below give T cell receptor beta chains drawn from one sample of a study of OX40 agonist ivuxolimab in advanced cancers. The data were produced by immunoSEQ multiplex PCR, yet TCRdb's version contains in-frame clones alone and is incomplete. Counted here are nearly 95,000 clones, 94% occurring once; the ten biggest clones make up approximately 2.4%. The material was CD4+ or CD8+ T cells sorted from blood, obtained in a trial of the OX40 agonist ivuxolimab. Receptors were obtained from an adult with an advanced solid tumor such as melanoma, head and neck, liver or kidney cancer. CDR3s include the opening cysteine and the closing phenylalanine or tryptophan. D genes are given only for firm matches. Clone size, where shown, is once, few, many, or a class for clones that have expanded.

CDR3 DNA: TGTGCCAGCAGTGAAAGCGAGACAGGGCGTCAGCCCCAGCATTTT; CDR3 protein: CASSESETGRQPQHF; V gene: TRBV6-1; D gene: TRBD1; J gene: TRBJ1-5; clone size: few; CDR3 length: 15
CDR3 DNA: TGTGCCAGCGGCTGGCAGGTAAATCAGCCCCAGCATTTT; CDR3 protein: CASGWQVNQPQHF; V gene: TRBV27; D gene: -; J gene: TRBJ1-5; clone size: -; CDR3 length: 13
CDR3 DNA: TGTGCCAGCAGTCCAGCGTATGGACAGGAGCAGTACTTC; CDR3 protein: CASSPAYGQEQYF; V gene: TRBV27; D gene: -; J gene: TRBJ2-7; clone size: -; CDR3 length: 13
CDR3 DNA: TGCAGCGTTGACATACCCTACAATGAGCAGTTCTTC; CDR3 protein: CSVDIPYNEQFF; V gene: TRBV29-1; D gene: -; J gene: TRBJ2-1; clone size: once; CDR3 length: 12
CDR3 DNA: TGTGCTAGTGGTTGGGGGACAAACACCGGGGAGCTGTTTTTT; CDR3 protein: CASGWGTNTGELFF; V gene: TRBV12-5; D gene: -; J gene: TRBJ2-2; clone size: -; CDR3 length: 14
CDR3 DNA: TGCGCCAGCAGCCAAGAGGACAGGGGACAAGAGACCCAGTACTTC; CDR3 protein: CASSQEDRGQETQYF; V gene: TRBV4-3; D gene: TRBD1; J gene: TRBJ2-5; clone size: -; CDR3 length: 15
CDR3 DNA: TGTGCCAGCAGCTCAACACAGGGGGTGAGAGAGACCCAGTACTTC; CDR3 protein: CASSSTQGVRETQYF; V gene: TRBV7-6; D gene: TRBD1; J gene: TRBJ2-5; clone size: -; CDR3 length: 15
CDR3 DNA: TGTGCCAGCAGTTTTTTAGAGGGGGGTCGCTCCTACGAGCAGTACTTC; CDR3 protein: CASSFLEGGRSYEQYF; V gene: TRBV27; D gene: -; J gene: TRBJ2-7; clone size: -; CDR3 length: 16
CDR3 DNA: TGCGCCAGCAGCCTCGTTCAAAACTATGGCTACACCTTC; CDR3 protein: CASSLVQNYGYTF; V gene: TRBV5-1; D gene: -; J gene: TRBJ1-2; clone size: -; CDR3 length: 13
CDR3 DNA: TGTGCCAGCAGAAAGGACAGGGGTTACACTGAAGCTTTCTTT; CDR3 protein: CASRKDRGYTEAFF; V gene: TRBV6-6; D gene: TRBD1; J gene: TRBJ1-1; clone size: -; CDR3 length: 14
CDR3 DNA: TGTGCCACCAGCAGAGAGGAGACAGCCGCCCCCTTTAGGTATGGCTACACCTTC; CDR3 protein: CATSREETAAPFRYGYTF; V gene: TRBV15; D gene: -; J gene: TRBJ1-2; clone size: -; CDR3 length: 18
CDR3 DNA: TGTGCCAGCAGTGTAGGCGGGAGTGGCGAGCAGTACTTC; CDR3 protein: CASSVGGSGEQYF; V gene: TRBV25-1; D gene: TRBD2; J gene: TRBJ2-7; clone size: -; CDR3 length: 13
CDR3 DNA: TGTGCCAGCAGTATTACGGACACCAGCAATCAGCCCCAGCATTTT; CDR3 protein: CASSITDTSNQPQHF; V gene: TRBV28; D gene: -; J gene: TRBJ1-5; clone size: -; CDR3 length: 15
CDR3 DNA: TGCGCCAGCAGCCGCTTAGCGGGGGCCTACAATGAGCAGTTCTTC; CDR3 protein: CASSRLAGAYNEQFF; V gene: TRBV4-1; D gene: TRBD2; J gene: TRBJ2-1; clone size: -; CDR3 length: 15
CDR3 DNA: TGCGCCAGCAGCCAAGATGGGGGGCCCTACAATGAGCAGTTCTTC; CDR3 protein: CASSQDGGPYNEQFF; V gene: TRBV4-3; D gene: -; J gene: TRBJ2-1; clone size: -; CDR3 length: 15
CDR3 DNA: TGTGCCACCAGCAGAGATCCCAGCGGGACAGTTGAAGCTTTCTTT; CDR3 protein: CATSRDPSGTVEAFF; V gene: TRBV15; D gene: TRBD1; J gene: TRBJ1-1; clone size: -; CDR3 length: 15
CDR3 DNA: TGTGCCATCAGGGGAGTGTTTTACGAGCAGTACTTC; CDR3 protein: CAIRGVFYEQYF; V gene: TRBV10-3; D gene: -; J gene: TRBJ2-7; clone size: -; CDR3 length: 12
CDR3 DNA: TGCGCCAGCAGCCAAGAAGCGGGAAAAGAAGACGAGCAGTACTTC; CDR3 protein: CASSQEAGKEDEQYF; V gene: TRBV4-1; D gene: TRBD2; J gene: TRBJ2-7; clone size: -; CDR3 length: 15
CDR3 DNA: TGTGCCAGCAGCTACCACGAGACAGGGGGCACTGAAGCTTTCTTT; CDR3 protein: CASSYHETGGTEAFF; V gene: TRBV2; D gene: TRBD1; J gene: TRBJ1-1; clone size: -; CDR3 length: 15
CDR3 DNA: TGTGCCAGAAGCGAAGCCGGGACGTACGCCTACGAGCAGTACTTC; CDR3 protein: CARSEAGTYAYEQYF; V gene: TRBV7-5; D gene: -; J gene: TRBJ2-7; clone size: -; CDR3 length: 15
CDR3 DNA: TGTGCCAGCAGCGTAGGCGGAGGGGACTATGGCTACACCTTC; CDR3 protein: CASSVGGGDYGYTF; V gene: TRBV9; D gene: -; J gene: TRBJ1-2; clone size: -; CDR3 length: 14
CDR3 DNA: TGTGCCAGCAGCGGCTCTGGGCAGGGGCTAGAAGGCTACACCTTC; CDR3 protein: CASSGSGQGLEGYTF; V gene: TRBV13; D gene: -; J gene: TRBJ1-2; clone size: -; CDR3 length: 15
CDR3 DNA: TGTGCCAGCAGCTCCTCGACTTATAGCTCCTACGAGCAGTACTTC; CDR3 protein: CASSSSTYSSYEQYF; V gene: TRBV5-4; D gene: -; J gene: TRBJ2-7; clone size: -; CDR3 length: 15
CDR3 DNA: TGTGCCAGCAGTTCTTGGGACAGGGCCAAGGGAGAGACCCAGTACTTC; CDR3 protein: CASSSWDRAKGETQYF; V gene: TRBV27; D gene: TRBD1; J gene: TRBJ2-5; clone size: -; CDR3 length: 16
CDR3 DNA: TGTGCCAGCAGCTTCGGATGGGGAGATAACTATGGCTACACCTTC; CDR3 protein: CASSFGWGDNYGYTF; V gene: TRBV11-2; D gene: -; J gene: TRBJ1-2; clone size: -; CDR3 length: 15
CDR3 DNA: TGTGCCAGCTCCTGGGGGGCAGGTGGTAACTATGGCTACACCTTC; CDR3 protein: CASSWGAGGNYGYTF; V gene: TRBV7-8; D gene: -; J gene: TRBJ1-2; clone size: -; CDR3 length: 15
CDR3 DNA: TGTGCCGTACAGGCTAATAGCAATCAGCCCCAGCATTTT; CDR3 protein: CAVQANSNQPQHF; V gene: TRBV6-5; D gene: -; J gene: TRBJ1-5; clone size: -; CDR3 length: 13
CDR3 DNA: TGTGCCAGCAGTCCGCCTAGAGGGCGGGAGAGCGATACGCAGTATTTT; CDR3 protein: CASSPPRGRESDTQYF; V gene: TRBV27; D gene: TRBD2; J gene: TRBJ2-3; clone size: -; CDR3 length: 16
CDR3 DNA: TGTGCCAGCAGATCGGACAGGGGGCCCTACAATGAGCAGTTCTTC; CDR3 protein: CASRSDRGPYNEQFF; V gene: TRBV25-1; D gene: TRBD1; J gene: TRBJ2-1; clone size: -; CDR3 length: 15
CDR3 DNA: TGTGCCAGCAGCTTAGCGCCCACAGCTCACTATGGCTACACCTTC; CDR3 protein: CASSLAPTAHYGYTF; V gene: TRBV7-8; D gene: -; J gene: TRBJ1-2; clone size: -; CDR3 length: 15
CDR3 DNA: TGTGCCAGCAGACCCTCCGGGTGGAACCGCTACGAGCAGTACTTC; CDR3 protein: CASRPSGWNRYEQYF; V gene: TRBV11-3; D gene: -; J gene: TRBJ2-7; clone size: -; CDR3 length: 15
CDR3 DNA: TGTGCCTGGAGTGTAGACAGTTCCAAACTGTTTTTT; CDR3 protein: CAWSVDSSKLFF; V gene: TRBV30; D gene: -; J gene: TRBJ1-4; clone size: -; CDR3 length: 12
CDR3 DNA: TGTGCCAGCAGCGTAAAAGGGCGTTTCACCGGGGAGCTGTTTTTT; CDR3 protein: CASSVKGRFTGELFF; V gene: TRBV5-6; D gene: -; J gene: TRBJ2-2; clone size: -; CDR3 length: 15
CDR3 DNA: TGTGCTAGTGTTTTTGAGAACACTGAAGCTTTCTTT; CDR3 protein: CASVFENTEAFF; V gene: TRBV12-5; D gene: -; J gene: TRBJ1-1; clone size: -; CDR3 length: 12
CDR3 DNA: TGTGCCAGCAGCTATGGAGGGAATGGCTACACCTTC; CDR3 protein: CASSYGGNGYTF; V gene: TRBV7-2; D gene: -; J gene: TRBJ1-2; clone size: once; CDR3 length: 12
CDR3 DNA: TGCAGTGCTAGATCCGGCTACGAGCAGTACTTC; CDR3 protein: CSARSGYEQYF; V gene: TRBV20-1; D gene: -; J gene: TRBJ2-7; clone size: -; CDR3 length: 11
CDR3 DNA: TGTGCCAGCAGCGCCCTCGTGGGACCATCTTACGAGCAGTACTTC; CDR3 protein: CASSALVGPSYEQYF; V gene: TRBV6-1; D gene: -; J gene: TRBJ2-7; clone size: -; CDR3 length: 15
CDR3 DNA: TGTGCCAGCAGCCTCACGGGCGAATTCAATGAAAAACTGTTTTTT; CDR3 protein: CASSLTGEFNEKLFF; V gene: TRBV5-4; D gene: -; J gene: TRBJ1-4; clone size: -; CDR3 length: 15
CDR3 DNA: TGCAGCGTTGAAGTCTCCAACAGGGGGCGAGCTTTCTTT; CDR3 protein: CSVEVSNRGRAFF; V gene: TRBV29-1; D gene: TRBD1; J gene: TRBJ1-1; clone size: -; CDR3 length: 13
CDR3 DNA: TGCAGCGTTCCGACTAGTAGGGATGAGCAGTTCTTC; CDR3 protein: CSVPTSRDEQFF; V gene: TRBV29-1; D gene: -; J gene: TRBJ2-1; clone size: -; CDR3 length: 12
CDR3 DNA: TGTGCCAGCAGTACCAGTGTTTGGGGGAAGCAGTTCTTC; CDR3 protein: CASSTSVWGKQFF; V gene: TRBV6-5; D gene: -; J gene: TRBJ2-1; clone size: -; CDR3 length: 13
CDR3 DNA: TGTGCCAGCAGCCCTATCAGGGTATCCCTCTCTGGGGCCAACGTCCTGACTTTC; CDR3 protein: CASSPIRVSLSGANVLTF; V gene: TRBV9; D gene: -; J gene: TRBJ2-6; clone size: -; CDR3 length: 18
CDR3 DNA: TGTGCCAGCAGCCCCAAGGGCGGGACTAGCGTTGAGCAGTTCTTC; CDR3 protein: CASSPKGGTSVEQFF; V gene: TRBV9; D gene: TRBD2; J gene: TRBJ2-1; clone size: once; CDR3 length: 15
CDR3 DNA: TGTGCCAGCAGTTTAGAACCGTACAGGGGCCCTCCCTACAATGAGCAGTTCTTC; CDR3 protein: CASSLEPYRGPPYNEQFF; V gene: TRBV27; D gene: TRBD1; J gene: TRBJ2-1; clone size: -; CDR3 length: 18
CDR3 DNA: TGTGCCCTTTTACGGGGGAGGGATGGCTACACCTTC; CDR3 protein: CALLRGRDGYTF; V gene: TRBV6-6; D gene: -; J gene: TRBJ1-2; clone size: -; CDR3 length: 12
CDR3 DNA: TGTGCCACCAGCAGGAACCGGGACATGCAGGTTGATGAGCAGTACTTC; CDR3 protein: CATSRNRDMQVDEQYF; V gene: TRBV15; D gene: -; J gene: TRBJ2-7; clone size: -; CDR3 length: 16
CDR3 DNA: TGTGCCATCAGTGACTTAGGACTAGCGGGAGGGCGCGAGCAGTACTTC; CDR3 protein: CAISDLGLAGGREQYF; V gene: TRBV10-3; D gene: TRBD2; J gene: TRBJ2-7; clone size: -; CDR3 length: 16